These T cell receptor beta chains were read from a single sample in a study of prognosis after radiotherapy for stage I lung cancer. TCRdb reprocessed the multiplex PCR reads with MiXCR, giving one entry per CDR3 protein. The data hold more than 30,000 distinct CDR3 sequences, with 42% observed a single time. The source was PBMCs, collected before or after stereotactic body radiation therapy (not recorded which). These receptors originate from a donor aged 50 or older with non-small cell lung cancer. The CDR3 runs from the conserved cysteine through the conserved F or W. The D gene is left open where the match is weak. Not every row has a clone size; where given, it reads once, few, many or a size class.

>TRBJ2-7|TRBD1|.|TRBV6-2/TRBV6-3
CASSETGQGTYEQYF
TGTGCCAGCAGTGAGACGGGACAGGGGACCTACGAGCAGTACTTC
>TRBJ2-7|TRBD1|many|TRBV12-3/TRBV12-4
CASSLDRVAYEQYF
TGTGCCAGCAGTTTGGACAGGGTGGCCTACGAGCAGTACTTC
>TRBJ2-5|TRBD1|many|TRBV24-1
CATSDPTGGEETQYF
TGTGCCACCAGTGACCCTACAGGGGGCGAAGAGACCCAGTACTTC
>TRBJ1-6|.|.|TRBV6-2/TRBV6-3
CASSYSTVNSPLHF
TGTGCCAGCAGTTACTCGACGGTAAATTCACCCCTCCACTTT
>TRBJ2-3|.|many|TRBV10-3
CAISESSKTDSTDTQYF
TGTGCCATCAGTGAGTCCTCTAAGACGGATAGCACAGATACGCAGTATTTT
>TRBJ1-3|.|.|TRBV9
CASSFSLAFSGNTIYF
TGTGCCAGCAGTTTCTCACTTGCTTTCTCTGGAAACACCATATATTTT
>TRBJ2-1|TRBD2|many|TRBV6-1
CASRPSGNGVNEQFF
TGTGCCAGCAGACCTAGCGGGAACGGGGTCAATGAGCAGTTCTTC
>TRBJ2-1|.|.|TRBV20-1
CSAGPHGDNEQFF
TGCAGTGCCGGGCCACACGGGGACAATGAGCAGTTCTTC
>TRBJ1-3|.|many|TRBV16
CASSAWGSGNTIYF
TGTGCCAGCAGCGCCTGGGGCTCTGGAAACACCATATATTTT
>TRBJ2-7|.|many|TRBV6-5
CASSYTWSSYEQYF
TGTGCCAGCAGTTACACCTGGAGCTCCTACGAGCAGTACTTC
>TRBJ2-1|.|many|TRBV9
CASSVMGQGSYNEQFF
TGTGCCAGCAGCGTAATGGGGCAGGGTTCTTACAATGAGCAGTTCTTC
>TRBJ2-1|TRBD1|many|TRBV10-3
CAISERDSNEQFF
TGTGCCATCAGTGAAAGGGACAGCAATGAGCAGTTCTTC
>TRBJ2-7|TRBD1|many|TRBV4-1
CASSQSGTGAYEQYF
TGCGCCAGCAGCCAATCCGGGACAGGGGCCTACGAGCAGTACTTC
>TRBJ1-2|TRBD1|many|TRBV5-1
CASSTDRGDRGYTF
TGCGCCAGCAGCACCGACAGGGGGGATCGGGGCTACACCTTC
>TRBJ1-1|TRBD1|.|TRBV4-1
CASSPWDRDTEAFF
TGCGCCAGCAGCCCCTGGGACAGGGACACTGAAGCTTTCTTT
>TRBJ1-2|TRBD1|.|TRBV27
CASSLVTGGLYGYTF
TGTGCCAGCAGTTTAGTGACAGGGGGCCTCTATGGCTACACCTTC
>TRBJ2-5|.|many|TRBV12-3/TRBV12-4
CASSRASVTQYF
TGTGCCAGCAGTCGGGCCTCAGTGACCCAGTACTTC
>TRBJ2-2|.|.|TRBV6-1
CASMLNTGELFF
TGTGCCAGCATGTTGAACACCGGGGAGCTGTTTTTT
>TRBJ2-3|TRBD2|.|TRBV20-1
CIAPGLATDTQYF
TGCATCGCCCCGGGACTAGCGACAGATACGCAGTATTTT
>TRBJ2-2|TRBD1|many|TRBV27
CASSLDRADTGELFF
TGTGCCAGCAGTTTAGACAGGGCAGACACCGGGGAGCTGTTTTTT
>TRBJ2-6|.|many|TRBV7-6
CASSPRLGFVGANVLTF
TGTGCCAGCAGCCCTCGTTTGGGATTCGTCGGGGCCAACGTCCTGACTTTC
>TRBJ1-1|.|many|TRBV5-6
CASSRPGQNTEAFF
TGTGCCAGCAGCCGCCCGGGACAGAACACTGAAGCTTTCTTT
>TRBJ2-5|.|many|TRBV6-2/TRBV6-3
CASSYSGRKGETQYF
TGTGCCAGCAGTTACTCCGGCAGGAAGGGAGAGACCCAGTACTTC
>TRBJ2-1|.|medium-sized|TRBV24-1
CATSGGTGIYNEQFF
TGTGCCACCAGTGGAGGGACGGGGATATACAATGAGCAGTTCTTC
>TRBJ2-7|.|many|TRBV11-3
CASSPDSLDSYEQYF
TGTGCCAGCAGCCCGGACAGCCTTGACTCCTACGAGCAGTACTTC
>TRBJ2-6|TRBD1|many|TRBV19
CATGDRGPGANVLTF
TGTGCCACCGGGGACAGGGGGCCTGGGGCCAACGTCCTGACTTTC
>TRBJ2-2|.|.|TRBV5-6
CASSLTDTGELFF
TGTGCCAGCAGCTTGACGGACACCGGGGAGCTGTTTTTT
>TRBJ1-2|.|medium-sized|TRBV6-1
CASRADGGGHYGYTF
TGTGCCAGCAGGGCTGACGGGGGAGGCCACTATGGCTACACCTTC
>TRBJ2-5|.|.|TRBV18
CASSPLSEVALQETQYF
TGTGCCAGCTCACCACTGTCCGAGGTTGCCCTCCAAGAGACCCAGTACTTC
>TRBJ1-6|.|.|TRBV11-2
CASSLGDNSPLHF
TGTGCCAGCAGCTTAGGGGATAATTCACCCCTCCACTTT
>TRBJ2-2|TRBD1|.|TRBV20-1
CSARDPAGQGSNTGELFF
TGCAGTGCTAGAGATCCGGCGGGACAGGGCTCCAACACCGGGGAGCTGTTTTTT
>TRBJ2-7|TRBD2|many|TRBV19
CASSPGLGVHYEQYF
TGTGCCAGTAGCCCGGGACTAGGGGTCCACTACGAGCAGTACTTC
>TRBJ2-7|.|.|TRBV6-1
CASSIQGRVYEQYF
TGTGCCAGCAGTATACAGGGTCGGGTATACGAGCAGTACTTC
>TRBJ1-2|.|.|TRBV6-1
CASRFASGAGYGYTF
TGTGCCAGCAGATTCGCATCAGGGGCTGGCTATGGCTACACCTTC
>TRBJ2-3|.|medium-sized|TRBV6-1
CASSESWSTDTQYF
TGTGCCAGCAGTGAGTCCTGGAGCACAGATACGCAGTATTTT
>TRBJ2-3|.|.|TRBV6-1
CASSGQGCADTQYF
TGTGCCAGCAGTGGCCAGGGTTGTGCAGATACGCAGTATTTT
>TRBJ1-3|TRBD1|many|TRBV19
CASSPRQGAFVGNTIYF
TGTGCCAGTAGTCCGAGACAGGGGGCATTCGTTGGAAACACCATATATTTT
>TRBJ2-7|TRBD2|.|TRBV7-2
CASRLAGGPRSEQYF
TGTGCCAGCAGGCTAGCGGGAGGACCGAGGAGCGAGCAGTACTTC
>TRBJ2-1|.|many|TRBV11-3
CASSSQVEQFF
TGTGCCAGCAGTTCCCAGGTAGAGCAGTTCTTC
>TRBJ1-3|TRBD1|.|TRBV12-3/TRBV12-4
CASLLGQGGNTIYF
TGTGCCAGCCTCCTTGGACAGGGGGGAAACACCATATATTTT
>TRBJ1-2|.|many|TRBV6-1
CASTSWGKYGYTF
TGTGCCAGCACCTCGTGGGGGAAGTATGGCTACACCTTC
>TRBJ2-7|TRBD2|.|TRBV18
CASSPLADSYEQYF
TGTGCCAGCTCACCCCTAGCGGACTCCTACGAGCAGTACTTC
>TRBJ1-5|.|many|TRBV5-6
CASSLGQNSNQPQHF
TGTGCCAGCAGCTTGGGACAGAATAGCAATCAGCCCCAGCATTTT
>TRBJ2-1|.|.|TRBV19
CASSIGLPRDEQFF
TGTGCCAGTAGTATAGGGTTGCCCAGGGATGAGCAGTTCTTC
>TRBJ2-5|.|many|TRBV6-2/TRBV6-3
CASRASGSETQYF
TGTGCCAGCAGAGCCTCAGGGTCCGAGACCCAGTACTTC
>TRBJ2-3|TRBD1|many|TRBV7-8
CASSSWTGGTDTQYF
TGTGCCAGCAGCTCCTGGACAGGAGGCACAGATACGCAGTATTTT
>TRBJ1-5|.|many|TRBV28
CASSLGYEPQHF
TGTGCCAGCAGTTTGGGGTATGAGCCCCAGCATTTT
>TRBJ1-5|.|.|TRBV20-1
CTEGQPQHF
TGCACCGAGGGACAGCCCCAGCATTTT
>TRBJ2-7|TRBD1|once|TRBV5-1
CASSLTGQVYEQYF
TGCGCCAGCAGCTTAACGGGACAGGTCTACGAGCAGTACTTC
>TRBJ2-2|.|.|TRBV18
CASSQGPNTGELFF
TGTGCCAGCTCACAAGGACCCAACACCGGGGAGCTGTTTTTT
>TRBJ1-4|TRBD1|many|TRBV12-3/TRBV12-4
CASSRGTVRNEKLFF
TGTGCCAGCAGCCGGGGGACAGTGCGGAATGAAAAACTGTTTTTT
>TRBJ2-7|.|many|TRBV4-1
CASSHSGTDPYEQYF
TGCGCCAGCAGCCATTCCGGGACGGACCCCTACGAGCAGTACTTC
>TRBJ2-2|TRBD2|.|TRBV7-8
CASSFTSGTGELFF
TGTGCCAGCAGCTTTACTAGCGGGACCGGGGAGCTGTTTTTT
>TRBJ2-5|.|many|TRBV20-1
CSARAGQETQYF
TGCAGTGCTAGGGCTGGCCAAGAGACCCAGTACTTC
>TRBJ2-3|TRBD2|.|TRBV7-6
CASSLAGGRLHTQYF
TGTGCCAGCAGCTTAGCGGGAGGGCGCTTGCATACGCAGTATTTT
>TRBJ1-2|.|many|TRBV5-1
CASSSGPGIGYTF
TGCGCCAGCAGCTCGGGGCCGGGGATCGGCTACACCTTC
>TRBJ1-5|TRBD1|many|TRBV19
CASRLGRGRNQPQHF
TGTGCCTCTCGGCTGGGCAGGGGGAGAAATCAGCCCCAGCATTTT
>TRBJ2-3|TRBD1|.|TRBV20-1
CSATGTGDARTDTQYF
TGCAGTGCAACCGGGACAGGGGACGCCCGCACAGATACGCAGTATTTT
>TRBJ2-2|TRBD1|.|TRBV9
CASSVQTGGIAGELFF
TGTGCCAGCAGCGTTCAGACAGGGGGCATTGCCGGGGAGCTGTTTTTT
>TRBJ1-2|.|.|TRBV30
CAWSVGYGYTF
TGTGCCTGGAGTGTAGGCTATGGCTACACCTTC